This is a list of T cell receptor beta chains from one sample in a study of regulatory T cells in long-lasting Graves disease. TCRdb processed the multiplex PCR reads anew with MiXCR; each CDR3 protein has one entry. The repertoire holds a few hundred thousand distinct CDR3 sequences, with roughly 23% as singletons. Sequenced here: peripheral blood mononuclear cells (PBMCs), sampled when the disease was refractory, from a patient treated with antithyroid drugs. These receptors came from a middle-aged woman with Graves disease. Each CDR3 is given with its conserved first and last residue. The order of the fields is J gene, CDR3 length, clone size, D gene, V gene, CDR3 protein, CDR3 DNA. The D gene is left open where the match is weak. Clone size is stated in some rows and not others, as once, few, many or a class when expanded.

>TRBJ1-3|15|few|NA|TRBV19
CASTWDSSSGNTIYF
TGTGCCAGTACGTGGGACTCTTCCTCTGGAAACACCATATATTTT
>TRBJ1-2|15|many|TRBD1|TRBV28
CASSFPWTGGIGYTF
TGTGCCAGCAGTTTCCCTTGGACAGGGGGTATCGGCTACACCTTC
>TRBJ2-7|14|NA|TRBD1|TRBV10-3
CAISTGTGGYEQYF
TGTGCCATCAGTACCGGGACAGGGGGCTACGAGCAGTACTTC
>TRBJ1-5|14|few|NA|TRBV20-1
CSARGETANQPQHF
TGCAGTGCTAGAGGTGAGACAGCTAATCAGCCCCAGCATTTT
>TRBJ1-1|14|once|NA|TRBV6-2/TRBV6-3
CASSYSSGVTEAFF
TGTGCCAGCAGTTACTCGTCAGGGGTCACTGAAGCTTTCTTT
>TRBJ2-5|17|NA|TRBD1|TRBV7-3
CASSVAEPGTGGETQYF
TGTGCCAGCAGCGTAGCAGAGCCCGGGACAGGGGGCGAGACCCAGTACTTC
>TRBJ2-5|16|few|NA|TRBV28
CASTPGTGPLQETQYF
TGTGCCAGCACCCCCGGCACAGGGCCCTTACAAGAGACCCAGTACTTC
>TRBJ1-5|15|few|NA|TRBV19
CASSITSGSGQPQHF
TGTGCCAGTAGTATTACTTCGGGGTCGGGTCAGCCCCAGCATTTT
>TRBJ2-3|15|NA|NA|TRBV11-2
CASSFGFGTADTQYF
TGTGCCAGCAGCTTCGGGTTCGGCACCGCAGATACGCAGTATTTT
>TRBJ2-2|17|few|TRBD2|TRBV7-8
CASSLVRAGLNTGELFF
TGTGCCAGCAGCTTAGTTCGAGCGGGATTGAACACCGGGGAGCTGTTTTTT
>TRBJ2-3|15|NA|NA|TRBV2
CASRFQGIGADTQYF
TGTGCCAGCAGATTTCAGGGTATTGGGGCAGATACGCAGTATTTT
>TRBJ1-2|12|few|NA|TRBV28
CASSFMRYGYTF
TGTGCCAGCAGTTTTATGAGGTATGGCTACACCTTC
>TRBJ1-5|14|many|NA|TRBV24-1
CATSDRGGNQPQHF
TGTGCCACCAGTGACAGGGGTGGCAATCAGCCCCAGCATTTT
>TRBJ1-5|14|many|NA|TRBV28
CASKSRVRDQPQHF
TGTGCCAGCAAAAGCAGGGTAAGGGATCAGCCCCAGCATTTT
>TRBJ1-5|15|NA|TRBD1|TRBV6-5
CASSWDRGTNQPQHF
TGTGCCAGCAGTTGGGACAGGGGGACCAATCAGCCCCAGCATTTT
>TRBJ2-7|14|NA|NA|TRBV20-1
CSATQPKPFYEQYF
TGCAGTGCTACACAGCCCAAGCCCTTCTACGAGCAGTACTTC
>TRBJ1-2|14|many|TRBD1|TRBV28
CASRETGAFGGYTF
TGTGCCAGCAGAGAGACAGGGGCTTTTGGGGGCTACACCTTC
>TRBJ1-1|13|NA|NA|TRBV7-9
CASSLSTYSEAFF
TGTGCCAGCAGCTTGTCGACATATAGTGAAGCTTTCTTT
>TRBJ1-2|13|NA|TRBD1|TRBV7-3
CASSSWTGGGYTF
TGTGCCAGCAGCTCCTGGACAGGGGGAGGCTACACCTTC
>TRBJ2-7|15|NA|NA|TRBV6-2/TRBV6-3
CASSERQGGFSGQYF
TGTGCCAGCAGTGAGAGACAGGGAGGGTTTTCTGGGCAGTACTTC
>TRBJ2-7|12|many|NA|TRBV3-1
CASSPGFYEQYF
TGTGCCAGCAGCCCGGGGTTCTACGAGCAGTACTTC
>TRBJ1-5|15|many|NA|TRBV28
CASSFPGTGNQPQHF
TGTGCCAGCAGTTTCCCGGGGACCGGCAATCAGCCCCAGCATTTT
>TRBJ2-1|14|few|NA|TRBV5-6
CASSLSRGINEQFF
TGTGCCAGCAGCTTGTCCCGCGGGATCAATGAGCAGTTCTTC
>TRBJ2-5|14|many|NA|TRBV28
CASSLADYQETQYF
TGTGCCAGTTCCCTAGCTGACTACCAAGAGACCCAGTACTTC
>TRBJ1-1|14|NA|TRBD1|TRBV5-8
CASSLDRGRTEAFF
TGTGCCAGCAGCTTGGACAGGGGAAGGACTGAAGCTTTCTTT
>TRBJ2-5|15|many|NA|TRBV6-5
CASSYSGTSEETQYF
TGTGCCAGCAGTTACTCCGGGACCTCGGAGGAGACCCAGTACTTC
>TRBJ1-5|17|NA|NA|TRBV19
CASSIPTDLQGNQPQHF
TGTGCCAGTAGTATACCCACGGACCTACAGGGCAATCAGCCCCAGCATTTT
>TRBJ1-2|12|many|TRBD1|TRBV29-1
CSALTGQGGYTF
TGCAGCGCCCTGACAGGGCAAGGGGGCTACACCTTC
>TRBJ1-1|17|many|TRBD1|TRBV6-8
CASRYRDRGEGYTEAFF
TGTGCCAGCAGATACCGGGACAGGGGTGAAGGATACACTGAAGCTTTCTTT
>TRBJ1-6|14|many|NA|TRBV27
CASSPRGGNSPLHF
TGTGCCAGCAGCCCTCGGGGGGGGAATTCACCCCTCCACTTT
>TRBJ2-7|15|many|NA|TRBV9
CASSVDYRSSYEQYF
TGTGCCAGCAGCGTAGACTACAGGAGCTCCTACGAGCAGTACTTC
>TRBJ2-4|13|NA|NA|TRBV4-1
CASSQVGLSIQYF
TGCGCCAGCAGCCAAGTAGGGTTAAGCATTCAGTACTTC
>TRBJ2-7|14|many|NA|TRBV12-3/TRBV12-4
CASSLAAHPYEQYF
TGTGCCAGCAGTTTAGCCGCCCATCCCTACGAGCAGTACTTC
>TRBJ2-5|12|few|NA|TRBV6-2/TRBV6-3
CASSYIKEAQYF
TGTGCCAGCAGTTACATAAAAGAGGCCCAGTACTTC
>TRBJ1-2|12|many|NA|TRBV20-1
CSASAWYYGYTF
TGCAGTGCTTCCGCCTGGTACTATGGCTACACCTTC
>TRBJ2-3|18|many|TRBD2|TRBV28
CASSLLTSGEAFTDTQYF
TGTGCCAGCAGTTTATTGACTAGCGGGGAAGCTTTCACAGATACGCAGTATTTT
>TRBJ1-1|14|many|NA|TRBV7-6
CASNPHTVNTEAFF
TGTGCCAGCAATCCCCATACAGTGAACACTGAAGCTTTCTTT
>TRBJ1-4|11|NA|NA|TRBV20-1
CSAGIIEKLFF
TGCAGTGCTGGTATAATTGAAAAACTGTTTTTT
>TRBJ1-1|13|few|NA|TRBV3-1
CASSQGSGTEAFF
TGTGCCAGCAGCCAGGGATCTGGCACTGAAGCTTTCTTT
>TRBJ2-3|14|NA|NA|TRBV28
CASSLWTGGDTQYF
TGTGCCAGCAGTCTCTGGACTGGGGGAGATACGCAGTATTTT
>TRBJ1-5|15|many|NA|TRBV20-1
CSAQPQGIGNQPQHF
TGCAGTGCTCAACCACAGGGTATTGGCAATCAGCCCCAGCATTTT
>TRBJ1-2|17|NA|NA|TRBV28
CASRSSSWRLRNYGYTF
TGTGCCAGCAGATCGTCCTCCTGGCGGCTCCGCAACTATGGCTACACCTTC
>TRBJ2-6|15|many|TRBD1|TRBV28
CATGTGGSGANVLTF
TGTGCCACCGGGACAGGGGGCTCTGGGGCCAACGTCCTGACTTTC
>TRBJ2-7|16|NA|NA|TRBV19
CASSIDLQAAEDEQYF
TGTGCCAGTAGTATAGACCTCCAGGCGGCCGAGGACGAGCAGTACTTC
>TRBJ1-5|14|few|NA|TRBV6-1
CASSEALFGQPQHF
TGTGCCAGCAGTGAAGCGCTTTTTGGACAGCCCCAGCATTTT
>TRBJ1-1|15|many|NA|TRBV6-1
CASHDAGAGNTEAFF
TGTGCCAGCCATGACGCGGGAGCCGGGAACACTGAAGCTTTCTTT
>TRBJ2-1|13|many|NA|TRBV7-2
CASSIYILNEQFF
TGTGCCAGCAGCATATATATCCTCAATGAGCAGTTCTTC
>TRBJ2-5|14|many|NA|TRBV20-1
CSASGTLKGETQYF
TGCAGTGCCTCCGGGACGCTGAAGGGAGAGACCCAGTACTTC
>TRBJ2-3|16|NA|NA|TRBV28
CASSLWQVGYTDTQYF
TGTGCCAGCAGTTTATGGCAGGTCGGATACACAGATACGCAGTATTTT
>TRBJ2-2|13|few|NA|TRBV9
CASSALDTGELFF
TGTGCCAGCAGCGCATTAGACACCGGGGAGCTGTTTTTT
>TRBJ1-4|15|NA|NA|TRBV7-9
CASSLGTSNNEKLFF
TGTGCCAGCAGCTTAGGGACATCCAATAATGAAAAACTGTTTTTT
>TRBJ1-2|13|few|NA|TRBV30
CASETRPTGGYTF
TGTGCCTCGGAGACGCGGCCCACAGGTGGCTACACCTTC
>TRBJ2-1|14|many|TRBD2|TRBV15
CATSVGLGWNEQFF
TGTGCCACCAGCGTGGGACTAGGCTGGAATGAGCAGTTCTTC
>TRBJ2-5|15|many|TRBD2|TRBV19
CASMAGGTSVETQYF
TGTGCCAGTATGGCGGGAGGGACGTCAGTGGAGACCCAGTACTTC
>TRBJ1-5|14|few|NA|TRBV19
CASSIMTGNQPQHF
TGTGCCAGTAGTATAATGACGGGTAATCAGCCCCAGCATTTT
>TRBJ2-7|15|many|NA|TRBV11-2
CASSLERATSYEQYF
TGTGCCAGCAGCTTAGAAAGGGCTACTTCCTACGAGCAGTACTTC
>TRBJ1-5|14|many|NA|TRBV28
CASSLSVSNQPQHF
TGTGCCAGCAGTTTATCAGTTAGCAATCAGCCCCAGCATTTT
>TRBJ2-5|12|NA|NA|TRBV20-1
CSAPSSVETQYF
TGCAGTGCGCCTTCTAGCGTAGAGACCCAGTACTTC
>TRBJ1-2|14|many|NA|TRBV28
CAGRGQGQYGGYTF
TGTGCCGGCCGGGGGCAGGGTCAATATGGTGGCTACACCTTC
>TRBJ2-7|14|few|TRBD2|TRBV11-2
CASSSIREAYEQYF
TGTGCCAGCAGCTCAATACGGGAGGCCTACGAGCAGTACTTC